This is a list of T cell receptor beta chains from one sample in a study of shared clonotypes between healthy human individuals. TCRdb's table, derived via immunoSEQ multiplex PCR, lists solely in-frame clones and lacks some. This table has about 2.4 million clones, 90% to 95% appearing once. The sequenced sample consisted of naive CD4+ T cells sorted from blood. These receptors came from a man in his late teens or twenties in good health. The CDR3 runs from the conserved cysteine through the conserved F or W. D genes are given only for firm matches. Clone sizes are given selectively: once, few, many, or a class where the clone is expanded.

TRBJ1-1 TRBD1 - TRBV6-5 CASSRTGGGTEAFF TGTGCCAGCAGCCGGACAGGAGGGGGCACTGAAGCTTTCTTT
TRBJ2-1 - - TRBV2 CASSPGGRGGDNEQFF TGTGCCAGCAGTCCCGGTGGCAGGGGTGGGGACAATGAGCAGTTCTTC
TRBJ2-1 TRBD2 - TRBV7-2 CASSLGPTSGSWFNEQFF TGTGCCAGCAGCTTAGGCCCGACTAGCGGGAGCTGGTTCAATGAGCAGTTCTTC
TRBJ2-5 TRBD2 - TRBV30 CAWSSSFEAGFPRVWAQYF TGTGCCTGGAGTTCCTCCTTTGAAGCGGGATTTCCAAGAGTTTGGGCCCAGTACTTC
TRBJ1-5 - - TRBV2 CASKPTANQPQHF TGTGCCAGCAAGCCGACCGCCAATCAGCCCCAGCATTTT
TRBJ2-2 TRBD1 - TRBV6-4 CASRQGTGELFF TGTGCCAGCAGACAGGGGACCGGGGAGCTGTTTTTT
TRBJ2-3 TRBD1 - TRBV5-1 CASSLRDRERGTDTQYF TGCGCCAGCAGCTTGAGGGACAGGGAACGCGGCACAGATACGCAGTATTTT
TRBJ1-4 - - TRBV10-3 CAISESRGAANEKLFF TGTGCCATCAGTGAGTCGAGGGGAGCAGCTAATGAAAAACTGTTTTTT
TRBJ2-3 TRBD2 once TRBV7-8 CASSLVAGGLTDTQYF TGTGCCAGCAGCTTAGTTGCGGGGGGGCTTACAGATACGCAGTATTTT
TRBJ2-3 - - TRBV19 CASSIDSDTQYF TGTGCCAGTAGTATTGATTCGGATACGCAGTATTTT
TRBJ1-6 - - TRBV19 CASSGATGKSYNSPLHF TGTGCCAGTAGTGGCGCTACAGGGAAATCCTATAATTCACCCCTCCACTTT
TRBJ1-6 - - TRBV27 CASSLLGRAGTSPLHF TGTGCCAGCAGTTTATTAGGTAGGGCAGGTACTTCACCCCTCCACTTT
TRBJ1-5 - - TRBV5-8 CASSLAMNSNQPQHF TGTGCCAGCAGCTTGGCCATGAATAGCAATCAGCCCCAGCATTTT
TRBJ1-3 TRBD1 - TRBV2 CASTLGQASGNTIYF TGTGCCAGCACACTCGGACAGGCCTCTGGAAACACCATATATTTT
TRBJ1-2 - - TRBV7-2 CASSLADPYGYTF TGTGCCAGCAGCTTAGCAGATCCCTATGGCTACACCTTC
TRBJ2-4 TRBD1 - TRBV6-1 CASSEAPGQGANIQYF TGTGCCAGCAGTGAGGCACCGGGACAGGGGGCGAACATTCAGTACTTC
TRBJ1-1 - - TRBV28 CASTARGGTEAFF TGTGCCAGCACGGCTAGGGGGGGGACTGAAGCTTTCTTT
TRBJ1-6 - - TRBV6-1 CASEQGNSPLHF TGTGCCAGCGAACAAGGAAATTCACCCCTCCACTTT
TRBJ2-2 - - TRBV7-2 CASSSRTAGELFF TGTGCCAGCAGCTCTAGGACAGCCGGGGAGCTGTTTTTT
TRBJ1-5 TRBD1 - TRBV6-5 CATRKVDRDNQPQHF TGTGCCACCAGAAAAGTAGACAGGGACAATCAGCCCCAGCATTTT
TRBJ1-5 TRBD1 - TRBV6-1 CASSGSDRGRQPQHF TGTGCCAGCAGTGGTTCGGACAGGGGTAGGCAGCCCCAGCATTTT
TRBJ2-2 TRBD2 - TRBV7-2 CASSLASGAGGGTGELFF TGTGCCAGCAGCTTGGCCTCAGGAGCGGGAGGAGGCACCGGGGAGCTGTTTTTT
TRBJ2-5 - - TRBV5-6 CASSIPQETQYF TGTGCCAGCAGCATCCCCCAAGAGACCCAGTACTTC
TRBJ2-3 - - TRBV5-1 CASSLADSNTDTQYF TGCGCCAGCAGCTTGGCCGACAGTAACACAGATACGCAGTATTTT
TRBJ2-5 - - TRBV5-4 CASSLVGIQETQYF TGTGCCAGCAGCCTCGTCGGCATCCAAGAGACCCAGTACTTC
TRBJ2-2 TRBD2 - TRBV15 CATSNGLAGLTGELFF TGTGCCACCAGCAATGGGCTAGCGGGGCTTACCGGGGAGCTGTTTTTT
TRBJ1-1 TRBD1 - TRBV5-8 CASSVGGAGTEAFF TGTGCCAGCAGTGTAGGGGGCGCGGGCACTGAAGCTTTCTTT
TRBJ1-1 - - TRBV19 CASSISPVNTEAFF TGTGCCAGTAGTATCTCGCCCGTGAACACTGAAGCTTTCTTT
TRBJ1-1 - - TRBV11-2 CASSPQGRVNTEAFF TGTGCCAGCAGCCCCCAAGGGAGGGTGAACACTGAAGCTTTCTTT
TRBJ1-6 - - TRBV5-1 CASSLTGYNNSPLHF TGCGCCAGCAGCTTAACAGGGTATAATAATTCACCCCTCCACTTT
TRBJ1-5 TRBD1 - TRBV6-6 CASTSQGVSNQPQHF TGTGCCAGCACCTCACAGGGGGTTAGCAATCAGCCCCAGCATTTT
TRBJ1-5 TRBD1 - TRBV6-5 CASSQGQAGGQPQHF TGTGCCAGCAGCCAGGGACAGGCCGGGGGACAGCCCCAGCATTTT
TRBJ2-3 - - TRBV5-1 CASSLDGSSTDTQYF TGCGCCAGCAGCTTGGACGGATCTAGCACAGATACGCAGTATTTT
TRBJ2-3 TRBD1 - TRBV7-2 CASSWTGSSTDTQYF TGTGCCAGCAGCTGGACAGGCTCTAGCACAGATACGCAGTATTTT
TRBJ2-7 TRBD1 - TRBV18 CASSPEQGEVNEQYF TGTGCCAGCTCACCCGAACAGGGGGAGGTCAACGAGCAGTACTTC
TRBJ1-6 - - TRBV5-1 CASSLGTVSSYNSPLHF TGCGCCAGCAGCTTGGGGACGGTGAGCTCCTATAATTCACCCCTCCACTTT
TRBJ2-3 - - TRBV9 CASSPILSFSTDTQYF TGTGCCAGCAGCCCCATTCTCAGTTTTAGCACAGATACGCAGTATTTT
TRBJ2-1 TRBD2 few TRBV7-9 CASSLGGPGGQFF TGTGCCAGCAGCTTAGGTGGCCCGGGAGGGCAGTTCTTC
TRBJ1-3 - - TRBV6-5 CASSRVDSVGNTIYF TGTGCCAGCAGTCGAGTGGACAGCGTCGGAAACACCATATATTTT
TRBJ1-2 - - TRBV29-1 CSVAEGGYTF TGCAGCGTTGCCGAGGGTGGCTACACCTTC
TRBJ1-5 - few TRBV5-6 CASSLFRVDDSNQPQHF TGTGCCAGCAGCTTGTTCCGGGTGGACGATAGCAATCAGCCCCAGCATTTT
TRBJ1-2 TRBD1 - TRBV10-3 CAISGRDRAANYGYTF TGTGCCATCAGTGGCCGGGACAGGGCCGCTAACTATGGCTACACCTTC
TRBJ1-1 TRBD1 - TRBV5-1 CASSLGTGVNTEAFF TGCGCCAGCAGCTTGGGGACAGGGGTGAACACTGAAGCTTTCTTT
TRBJ2-5 - - TRBV9 CASNDVPFPGQRIDQETQYF TGTGCCAGCAACGATGTTCCGTTCCCCGGACAGCGCATAGACCAAGAGACCCAGTACTTC
TRBJ1-1 - few TRBV7-3 CASSSTTRNTEAFF TGTGCCAGCAGCTCAACCACAAGAAACACTGAAGCTTTCTTT
TRBJ2-7 - - TRBV7-2 CASRENWSPGEQYF TGTGCCAGCAGGGAGAATTGGTCTCCGGGGGAGCAGTACTTC
TRBJ1-1 - - TRBV6-1 CASTGQNMMNTEAFF TGTGCCAGCACCGGACAGAATATGATGAACACTGAAGCTTTCTTT
TRBJ1-6 - - TRBV19 CASSLTPTGAPLHF TGTGCCAGTAGTTTGACTCCCACGGGGGCACCCCTCCACTTT
TRBJ2-3 - - TRBV7-7 CASSPSGGAADTQYF TGTGCTAGCAGCCCCTCCGGGGGCGCCGCAGATACGCAGTATTTT
TRBJ2-3 - - TRBV27 CASSSTGGRGTSTDTQYF TGTGCCAGCAGTTCCACCGGCGGCCGGGGGACTAGCACAGATACGCAGTATTTT
TRBJ1-5 - - TRBV5-1 CASSPDPNQPQHF TGCGCCAGCAGCCCGGACCCAAATCAGCCCCAGCATTTT
TRBJ1-2 - - TRBV10-3 CAIRAQGYTF TGTGCCATCAGAGCCCAAGGCTACACCTTC
TRBJ2-1 TRBD2 once TRBV4-3 CASSQDGLAGLYNEQFF TGCGCCAGCAGCCAAGACGGACTAGCGGGGTTGTACAATGAGCAGTTCTTC
TRBJ2-5 - - TRBV5-1 CASSFGKEGETQYF TGCGCCAGCAGCTTCGGGAAGGAGGGCGAGACCCAGTACTTC
TRBJ2-7 TRBD1 - TRBV10-3 CAISQGQGVKYEQYF TGTGCCATCAGTCAGGGACAGGGGGTCAAATACGAGCAGTACTTC